The following is a TCR beta chain sequence with its context. As yet, its antigen is unknown. The data were taken from a study of T cell responses to AZD1222 COVID-19 vaccine. Study-wide results and caveats: The donor cohort was predominantly white British with a female majority, and clonal diversity may have been underestimated. There were vaccine-associated CD4 TCRs across spike, dominant at 160-218 and 743-854. Seropositivity was recorded at baseline in only 5 or 6 AZD1222 recipients.

The method was immunoSEQ multiplex PCR; TCRdb's version includes in-frame clones alone and lacks a portion of them. The sample consists of roughly 170,000 clones, 85% to 90% of them appearing once. The CDR3 totals 14 residues. V was cut by 6 bases and J by 3 bases, with 10 bases left in between. The germline gives CDR1 KGHDR, CDR2 SFDVKD. The source was peripheral blood, collected on day 0 of AZD1222 vaccination. V is TRBV24-1 and J is TRBJ2-2; no clear D gene. This receptor was obtained from an adult in good health. In nucleotides, the CDR3 is TGTGCCACCAGTCCGTCTCTGGACACCGGGGAGCTGTTTTTT. Protein: CATSPSLDTGELFF.